These 28 T cell receptor beta chains came from one sample sequenced in a study of early T cells in non-severe SARS-CoV-2 infection. TCRdb re-derived calls from the 5' RACE reads in MiXCR, one entry per CDR3 protein. The data show more than 90,000 distinct CDR3 sequences, approximately 9.9% seen once. Input material: whole blood. The origin of the receptors is an adult who was a healthcare worker with PCR-confirmed SARS-CoV-2 infection or an uninfected control (not recorded which).

This clonotype was counted ten times or more. This chain uses TRBV12-3 or TRBV12-4 with TRBJ2-3; 14 positions match TRBD2. The V gene end was trimmed by 6 bases and the J gene end by 6 bases; junction bases not matched to a gene: 5. The CDR3 runs 15 residues. CDR3 loop: CASSPRLAGGDTQYF. Written as DNA, the CDR3 is TGTGCCAGCAGCCCGCGACTAGCGGGGGGGGATACGCAGTATTTT.

This clonotype has ten or more counts. The chain has TRBV4-1 and TRBJ1-1; the match to TRBD1 covers 7 bases. Per the germline V gene, CDR1 is MGHRA and CDR2 is YSYEKL. This CDR3 has 14 residues. Trimming at V came to 2 bases and at J to 1 base, leaving 1 base not matched to a gene. The CDR3 bases are TGCGCCAGCAGCCAACGACAGGGGAACACTGAAGCTTTCTTT. This gives the protein CASSQRQGNTEAFF.

This clonotype has at least ten counts. The chain is built from TRBV5-1 and TRBJ2-7, with TRBD1 matching over 8 bases. The CDR3 runs to 15 residues. CDR1 is SGHRS and CDR2 is YFSETQ in the germline V gene. V dropped 4 bases and J dropped 7; count of bases not matched to a gene: 13. CDR3 bases: TGCGCCAGCAGCCCCCGCGGACAGGGACCTAGGGAGCAGTACTTC. Its translation is CASSPRGQGPREQYF.

CDR3 residues: CSARDQGRTNEKLFF. CDR3 bases: TGCAGTGCTAGAGATCAAGGGAGGACTAATGAAAAACTGTTTTTT. The J gene is TRBJ1-4, the V gene TRBV20-1; D unresolved. Germline V gives CDR1 DFQATT, CDR2 SNEGSKA (reference sequence). Trimming pared 0 bases from V and 2 bases from J, leaving 10 bases between. The CDR3 loop spans 15 amino acids.

The gene calls are TRBV7-6 and TRBJ2-1, with 7 nucleotides matching TRBD2. Germline trimming cut 1 base from V and 3 bases from J; bases unmatched to any gene: 3. This CDR3 spans 15 amino acids. From germline, CDR1 is SGHVS and CDR2 FNYEAQ. The CDR3 reads CASSLGASGYNEQFF. CDR3 DNA sequence: TGTGCCAGCAGCTTAGGGGCTAGCGGCTACAATGAGCAGTTCTTC.

The chain couples TRBV9 to TRBJ1-3, with D hard to call. V was trimmed by 0 bases and J by 2 bases, leaving 9 bases between them. Germline V CDR1 and CDR2: SGDLS, YYNGEE. CDR3 length: 15 amino acids. The CDR3 reads CASSVEVGTGNTIYF. The CDR3 DNA follows: TGTGCCAGCAGCGTAGAGGTGGGCACTGGAAACACCATATATTTT.

This clonotype was observed a handful of times. The V gene is TRBV6-1, the J gene TRBJ2-7; 8 nucleotides agree with TRBD1. The CDR3 is 17 amino acids. The junction had 9 bases not matched to a gene; V was cut back by 2 bases and J by 0 bases. Germline V lookup: CDR1 MNHNS, CDR2 SASEGT. As DNA, the CDR3 is TGTGCCAGCAGTGAAATTGGGGACAGGAGTTACTCCTACGAGCAGTACTTC. This translates into CASSEIGDRSYSYEQYF.

This clonotype was found many times. The chain has TRBV10-3 and TRBJ1-6; no definite D call. Deletions cut 11 bases from V and 6 bases from J, with 14 bases between. Germline assignment: CDR1 ENHRY and CDR2 SYGVKD. The CDR3 runs 13 residues. This CDR3 is CAAQRTSNSPLHF. The CDR3 DNA follows: TGTGCCGCCCAACGGACCTCTAATTCACCCCTCCACTTT.

This clonotype has a handful of counts. The chain couples TRBV20-1 to TRBJ1-1, with D uncertain. Trimming pared 5 bases from V and 2 bases from J, leaving 15 bases between. The germline CDR1 and CDR2 sequences are DFQATT and SNEGSKA (reference sequence). The CDR3 totals 14 residues. The CDR3 protein is CSAPMITGNTEAFF. The CDR3 DNA reads TGCAGTGCTCCGATGATTACGGGAAACACTGAAGCTTTCTTT.

The V call is TRBV5-1, the J call TRBJ2-7; 10 bases map to TRBD1. The CDR3 totals 13 residues. CDR1 SGHRS and CDR2 YFSETQ come from the germline V gene. Germline trimming cut 3 bases from V and 7 bases from J; bases unmatched to any gene: 4. In DNA, the CDR3 is TGCGCCAGCAGCTCCGGGACAGGGGATGAGCAGTACTTC. This translates into CASSSGTGDEQYF. The whole variable domain, filled in from reference TRBV5-1 and TRBJ2-7, reads KAGVTQTPRYLIKTRGQQVTLSCSPISGHRSVSWYQQTPGQGLQFLFEYFSETQRNKGNFPGRFSGRQFSNSRSEMNVSTLELGDSALYLCASSSGTGDEQYFGPGTRLTVT.

CDR3: CASKGEETQYF. In DNA, the CDR3 is TGTGCCAGTAAGGGGGAAGAGACCCAGTACTTC. The chain couples TRBV2 to TRBJ2-5; perhaps TRBD1 as D (6 bases). V gave up 9 bases and J gave up 3 bases, with 8 bases separating them. CDR1 and CDR2 (germline): SNHLY, FYNNEI. The CDR3 totals 11 residues.

This clonotype has a count of ten or more. The rearrangement uses TRBV5-1 and TRBJ1-1; 8 bases are a match to TRBD1. V trimming: 0 bases; J trimming: 4 bases; junction bases outside the gene matches: 2. This CDR3 spans 14 amino acids. The V gene's germline CDR1 is SGHRS and CDR2 YFSETQ. For the CDR3, the DNA is TGCGCCAGCAGCTTGGATGGACAGGGCACTGAAGCTTTCTTT. It is translated as CASSLDGQGTEAFF.

The chain carries TRBV27 and TRBJ1-6, with D unresolved. Germline CDR1 MNHEY, CDR2 SMNVEV (reference sequence). Trimming cost V 4 bases and J 7 bases, with 5 bases left between them. This CDR3 comprises 12 residues. CDR3 protein: CASSSSNSPLHF. In DNA form, the CDR3 reads TGTGCCAGCAGTTCGTCGAATTCACCCCTCCACTTT.

This clonotype turned up a few times. The CDR3: CASSYSSGGWGLTHYGYTF. The CDR3 DNA sequence: TGTGCCAGCAGTTACTCGAGTGGCGGTTGGGGGCTAACCCACTATGGCTACACCTTC. The chain recombines TRBV6-5 with TRBJ1-2, with D perhaps matching TRBD1 (6 bases). The germline V and J ends were trimmed by 0 bases and 3 bases, with 23 bases remaining between them. The germline V gene has CDR1 MNHEY and CDR2 SVGAGI. This CDR3 is 19 amino acids long.

This clonotype was seen more than once but under ten times. The chain uses TRBV6-6 and TRBJ1-4; D uncertain. This CDR3 has 15 amino acids. The V and J ends lost 6 bases and 4 bases respectively, with 15 bases between them. Germline assignment: CDR1 MNHNY and CDR2 SVGAGI (reference sequence). CDR3 in amino acids: CASSSLLGGNEKLFF. The CDR3 region has the DNA TGTGCCAGCAGCTCCCTTCTGGGTGGTAATGAAAAACTGTTTTTT.

The genes are TRBV28 and TRBJ2-3, with 7 bases fitting TRBD2. From germline, CDR1 is MDHEN and CDR2 SYDVKM. J lost 5 bases, V lost 5 bases, and 4 bases had no gene match. This CDR3 comprises 13 residues. The CDR3 sequence: CASSLPGGDTQYF. The CDR3 nucleotides read TGTGCCAGCAGTCTCCCGGGGGGAGATACGCAGTATTTT.

The chain is built from TRBV7-2 and TRBJ2-3; unclear D gene. Germline V gene data show CDR1 as SGHTA and CDR2 as FQGNSA. V was clipped by 3 bases and J by 6 bases, with 7 bases between them. CDR3 size: 12 residues. The CDR3 is CASSFYADTQYF. CDR3 nucleotides: TGTGCCAGCAGCTTTTACGCGGATACGCAGTATTTT.

This clonotype was seen a handful of times. This sequence joins TRBV7-2 and TRBJ2-1; the D is unclear. V was trimmed by 5 bases and J by 4 bases, leaving 12 bases between them. Germline CDR1 is SGHTA and CDR2 is FQGNSA. The CDR3 sequence is 14 residues long. CDR3 bases: TGTGCCAGCAGCCCGGCCGCGTTTTACAATGAGCAGTTCTTC. Its protein product is CASSPAAFYNEQFF.

V gene TRBV3-1 combines with J gene TRBJ2-3; TRBD2 might be the D (6 bases). CDR1 is LGHDT, CDR2 YNNKEL, per germline (reference sequence). V was pared by 0 bases and J by 6 bases, with 19 bases between. This CDR3 region has 17 residues. CDR3 nucleotides: TGTGCCAGCAGCCAAGAGTTCGGGAGTGGGAAGATGGATACGCAGTATTTT. It specifies CASSQEFGSGKMDTQYF.

This clonotype was recorded a few times. The J gene is TRBJ1-1, the V gene TRBV7-2; D is uncertain. The CDR3 is made up of 16 amino acids. V gave up 5 bases and J gave up 1 base, with 17 bases separating them. Looked up from germline, CDR1 is SGHTA and CDR2 is FQGNSA. DNA for the CDR3: TGTGCCAGCAGCCCTTGGTTTGGGGAAAAGAACACTGAAGCTTTCTTT. Its protein is CASSPWFGEKNTEAFF.

The chain carries TRBV27 and TRBJ1-5; maybe TRBD1 (5 bases). The CDR3 is 15 amino acids. Germline assignment: CDR1 MNHEY and CDR2 SMNVEV (reference sequence). The V and J ends lost 6 bases and 2 bases respectively, with 14 bases between them. The CDR3 DNA follows: TGTGCCAGCAGGGGGCAGGGCGCCGGCAATCAGCCCCAGCATTTT. It specifies CASRGQGAGNQPQHF.

J is TRBJ2-5 and V is TRBV18; 9 bases line up with TRBD2. The CDR3 is made up of 15 amino acids. Germline assignment: CDR1 KGHSH and CDR2 LQKENI. The J segment lost 3 bases and the V segment lost 3 bases, leaving 5 bases of the junction unmatched. This CDR3 reads CASSPLAGVEETQYF. The CDR3 nucleotides are TGTGCCAGCTCACCTTTAGCGGGGGTAGAAGAGACCCAGTACTTC.

The sample holds a few counts of this clonotype. V is TRBV27 and J is TRBJ2-1; 9 nucleotides align to TRBD1. V dropped 7 bases and J dropped 3; count of bases not matched to a gene: 4. The CDR3 covers 14 residues. Germline V lookup: CDR1 MNHEY, CDR2 SMNVEV (reference sequence). The CDR3 here is CASKGQGSYNEQFF. CDR3 sequence (DNA): TGTGCCAGCAAAGGACAGGGGAGCTACAATGAGCAGTTCTTC.

A few counts support this clonotype. The V and J genes are TRBV5-4 and TRBJ1-1; no clear D gene. The V and J ends lost 4 bases and 2 bases respectively, with 21 bases between them. The CDR3 runs 17 residues. Germline CDR1 and CDR2: SGHNT and YYREEE (reference sequence). CDR3 in DNA: TGTGCCAGCAGCCGCCCCCGGGATTCGAACTTAAACACTGAAGCTTTCTTT. Amino acid sequence: CASSRPRDSNLNTEAFF.

The V call is TRBV7-9, the J call TRBJ2-7; D is ambiguous. V lost 3 bases to trimming and J lost 4 bases, with 10 bases between them. The length of the CDR3 is 13 residues. Germline CDR1 is SEHNR and CDR2 is FQNEAQ (reference sequence). CDR3 region: CASSFPGLYEQYF. As DNA, the CDR3 is TGTGCCAGCAGCTTCCCCGGGTTATACGAGCAGTACTTC.

The DNA of the CDR3 is TGTGCCAGCAGCCAAGCCTCCAGGAAGTCTTACAATGAGCAGTTCTTC. Amino acid sequence: CASSQASRKSYNEQFF. This chain connects TRBV3-1 to TRBJ2-1, with D uncertain. Germline CDR1 LGHDT, CDR2 YNNKEL (reference sequence). Trimming left V 1 base short and J 4 bases short, with 14 bases between. This CDR3 contains 16 residues.

V gene TRBV7-2 combines with J gene TRBJ2-2; D uncertain. This CDR3 is 13 amino acids long. CDR1 SGHTA and CDR2 FQGNSA come from the germline V gene. Trimming removed 4 bases from V and 5 bases from J, with 8 bases in between. The DNA for the CDR3 is TGTGCCAGCAGCTCCCGACTTACCGGGGAGCTGTTTTTT. This encodes CASSSRLTGELFF.

The chain combines TRBV20-1 with TRBJ1-1; no clear D gene. The CDR3 extends over 12 amino acids. Germline V lookup: CDR1 DFQATT, CDR2 SNEGSKA (reference sequence). The CDR3 sequence: CRAHGGLTEAFF. Here the CDR3 DNA reads TGCAGGGCCCATGGAGGGCTCACTGAAGCTTTCTTT.